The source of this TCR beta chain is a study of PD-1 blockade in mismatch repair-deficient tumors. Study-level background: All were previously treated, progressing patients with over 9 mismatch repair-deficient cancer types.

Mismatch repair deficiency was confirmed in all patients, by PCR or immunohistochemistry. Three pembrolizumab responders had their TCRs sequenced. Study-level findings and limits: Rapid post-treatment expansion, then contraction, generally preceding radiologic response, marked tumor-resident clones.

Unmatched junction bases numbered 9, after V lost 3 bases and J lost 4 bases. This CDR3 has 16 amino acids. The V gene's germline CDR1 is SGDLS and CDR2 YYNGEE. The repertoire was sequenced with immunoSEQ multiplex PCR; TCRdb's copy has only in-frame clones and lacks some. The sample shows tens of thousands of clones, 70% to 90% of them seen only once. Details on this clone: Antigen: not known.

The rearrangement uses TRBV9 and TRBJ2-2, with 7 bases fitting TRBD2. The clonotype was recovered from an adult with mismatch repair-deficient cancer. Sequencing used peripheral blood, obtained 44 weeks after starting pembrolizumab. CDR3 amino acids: CASSGYRTRGTGELFF. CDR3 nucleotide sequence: TGTGCCAGCAGCGGTTATCGGACTAGGGGCACCGGGGAGCTGTTTTTT.